These T cell receptor beta chains were read from a single sample in a study of blood T cell repertoires in COVID-19. The protocol was immunoSEQ multiplex PCR, while the TCRdb copy is restricted to in-frame clones and leaves out a portion. The sample yields under 200,000 clones, about 90% seen once. The sample comprised peripheral blood. These receptors originate from a woman between 70 and 85 years old with acute or convalescent COVID-19. The CDR3 runs from the conserved cysteine through the conserved F or W. The order of the fields is clone size, V gene, J gene, D gene, CDR3 DNA, CDR3 protein. A D gene is named only where the DNA matches it firmly. Some rows have no size entry. The others give once, few or many, or a class for an expanded clone.

abundance: .; v_gene: TRBV10-3; j_gene: TRBJ2-7; d_gene: TRBD1; CDR3nt: TGTGCCATCACTAGGACAGGGAGCAGCTACGAGCAGTACTTC; CDR3aa: CAITRTGSSYEQYF
abundance: .; v_gene: TRBV30; j_gene: TRBJ1-6; d_gene: .; CDR3nt: TGTGCCTGGAACTCGCAAGGGGGGGGGATGACACCCCTCCACTTT; CDR3aa: CAWNSQGGGMTPLHF
abundance: .; v_gene: TRBV7-9; j_gene: TRBJ2-5; d_gene: .; CDR3nt: TGTGCCAGCAGCTTAGCGTGGCAGGGGCCTGGGGAGACCCAGTACTTC; CDR3aa: CASSLAWQGPGETQYF
abundance: .; v_gene: TRBV19; j_gene: TRBJ1-1; d_gene: .; CDR3nt: TGTGCCAGTAGTATCCGACGGGTTACGAGCGGCACTGAAGCTTTCTTT; CDR3aa: CASSIRRVTSGTEAFF
abundance: .; v_gene: TRBV12-5; j_gene: TRBJ1-3; d_gene: TRBD1; CDR3nt: TGTGCTAGTGGTCCAGGGGGGAGCTCTGGAAACACCATATATTTT; CDR3aa: CASGPGGSSGNTIYF
abundance: .; v_gene: TRBV15; j_gene: TRBJ1-2; d_gene: .; CDR3nt: TGTGCCACCAGTAATGCTAACTATGGCTACACCTTC; CDR3aa: CATSNANYGYTF
abundance: .; v_gene: TRBV2; j_gene: TRBJ2-7; d_gene: TRBD1; CDR3nt: TGTGCCAGCAGGACAGGGCTGATCTACGAGCAGTACTTC; CDR3aa: CASRTGLIYEQYF
abundance: .; v_gene: TRBV20-1; j_gene: TRBJ2-3; d_gene: .; CDR3nt: TGCAGTGCACCAGTCAAAGATACGCAGTATTTT; CDR3aa: CSAPVKDTQYF
abundance: .; v_gene: TRBV6-4; j_gene: TRBJ2-1; d_gene: TRBD2; CDR3nt: TGTGCCAGCAGTGACTCGACTAGCGGGAGTTACAATGAGCAGTTCTTC; CDR3aa: CASSDSTSGSYNEQFF
abundance: .; v_gene: TRBV7-6; j_gene: TRBJ2-7; d_gene: TRBD1; CDR3nt: TGTGCCAGCAGCCCCGGACAGGGGGGCTCCTACGAGCAGTACTTC; CDR3aa: CASSPGQGGSYEQYF
abundance: .; v_gene: TRBV12-3/TRBV12-4; j_gene: TRBJ1-5; d_gene: .; CDR3nt: TGTGCCAGCAGTCTTCGAGATTATCAGCCCCAGCATTTT; CDR3aa: CASSLRDYQPQHF
abundance: once; v_gene: TRBV5-4; j_gene: TRBJ1-6; d_gene: .; CDR3nt: TGTGCCAGCAGCTTGAACAGCTATAATTCACCCCTCCACTTT; CDR3aa: CASSLNSYNSPLHF
abundance: .; v_gene: TRBV19; j_gene: TRBJ2-2; d_gene: TRBD1; CDR3nt: TGTGCCAGTAGTCCCCGGGACAGGGTTGGTACCGGGGAGCTGTTTTTT; CDR3aa: CASSPRDRVGTGELFF
abundance: once; v_gene: TRBV4-3; j_gene: TRBJ2-2; d_gene: TRBD1; CDR3nt: TGCGCCAGCAGCCAAGCACAGGGGGCCACCGGGGAGCTGTTTTTT; CDR3aa: CASSQAQGATGELFF
abundance: .; v_gene: TRBV7-2; j_gene: TRBJ1-3; d_gene: .; CDR3nt: TGTGCCAGCAGCTTAGCCCCCACAGGATTCTCTGGAAACACCATATATTTT; CDR3aa: CASSLAPTGFSGNTIYF
abundance: .; v_gene: TRBV19; j_gene: TRBJ1-2; d_gene: .; CDR3nt: TGTGCCAGCACAAGTGCCAGGGACTATGGCTACACCTTC; CDR3aa: CASTSARDYGYTF
abundance: .; v_gene: TRBV10-3; j_gene: TRBJ1-1; d_gene: .; CDR3nt: TGTGCGACCCTTGGGCAGAAACAGCCTGGGAACACTGAAGCTTTCTTT; CDR3aa: CATLGQKQPGNTEAFF
abundance: .; v_gene: TRBV2; j_gene: TRBJ1-1; d_gene: .; CDR3nt: TGTGCCAGCAGTCCGGAAAACAGGGCCACTGAAGCTTTCTTT; CDR3aa: CASSPENRATEAFF
abundance: .; v_gene: TRBV7-8; j_gene: TRBJ1-2; d_gene: .; CDR3nt: TGTGCCAGCAGCTCCCACAAACAGCCCGGCCAGGGTCGTCACTATGGCTACACCTTC; CDR3aa: CASSSHKQPGQGRHYGYTF
abundance: .; v_gene: TRBV7-2; j_gene: TRBJ2-7; d_gene: .; CDR3nt: TGTGCCAGCAGCTTTAGCTCCACCTTCTCCTACGAGCAGTACTTC; CDR3aa: CASSFSSTFSYEQYF
abundance: .; v_gene: TRBV29-1; j_gene: TRBJ1-2; d_gene: TRBD1; CDR3nt: TGCAGCGCAGACAGGGGGTCGGGCTACACCTTC; CDR3aa: CSADRGSGYTF
abundance: .; v_gene: TRBV9; j_gene: TRBJ2-1; d_gene: TRBD2; CDR3nt: TGTGCCAGCGCTATGGGAGGACTAGCGGGAGAGGAGCAGTTCTTC; CDR3aa: CASAMGGLAGEEQFF
abundance: .; v_gene: TRBV11-2; j_gene: TRBJ1-1; d_gene: .; CDR3nt: TGTGCCAGCAGCTCCCGCCGGGTAGGGAGAGAAACTGAAGCTTTCTTT; CDR3aa: CASSSRRVGRETEAFF
abundance: .; v_gene: TRBV10-3; j_gene: TRBJ2-1; d_gene: .; CDR3nt: TGTGCCATCCGCAGGGAACCCACCTACAATGAGCAGTTCTTC; CDR3aa: CAIRREPTYNEQFF